Below are 25 T cell receptor beta chains sequenced from a single sample in a study of T cell responses to AZD1222 COVID-19 vaccine. Data came from immunoSEQ multiplex PCR; TCRdb stores just in-frame clones and leaves some out. Of approximately 150,000 clones listed, over 75% are singletons. The sequencing used peripheral blood, collected 28 days after the second dose of the MenACWY control vaccine. The receptor source for this set is an adult who received the MenACWY meningococcal vaccine as a control.

CDR3 in amino acids: CASSQVTGTEAFF. The DNA for the CDR3 is TGTGCCAGCAGCCAGGTGACAGGGACTGAAGCTTTCTTT. The chain links TRBV3-1 (or the pseudogene TRBV3-2) to TRBJ1-1; 7 bases fit TRBD1. In germline, CDR1 is LGHDT, CDR2 YNNKEL (reference sequence). J was trimmed by 5 bases and V by 3 bases; bases with no gene match: 3. CDR3 length: 13 amino acids.

V gene TRBV6-2 or TRBV6-3 combines with J gene TRBJ2-1; D possibly corresponds to TRBD2 (5 bases). This CDR3 is built from 16 residues. The germline V gene encodes CDR1 MNHEY and CDR2 SVGEGT. V lost 2 bases, J lost 5 bases, and 16 bases lay in between. This CDR3 is CASSYPLDSLNNEQFF. The DNA for the CDR3 is TGTGCCAGCAGTTACCCGTTGGACTCCCTCAACAATGAGCAGTTCTTC.

The gene calls are TRBV29-1 and TRBJ1-1; no clear D gene. This CDR3 has 14 amino acids. Germline values: CDR1 SQVTM, CDR2 ANQGSEA. V was pared by 5 bases and J by 1 base, with 14 bases between. The CDR3 region is CSVRDLTGNTEAFF. The CDR3 DNA is TGCAGCGTTCGGGATTTAACGGGGAACACTGAAGCTTTCTTT.

J is TRBJ1-1 and V is TRBV14; D remains ambiguous. This CDR3 is built from 14 residues. Germline CDR1 SGHDN, CDR2 FVKESK. Trimming stripped 2 bases from V and 4 bases from J, with 11 bases between. CDR3 DNA: TGTGCCAGCAGCCAATATAATCGTGGCACTGAAGCTTTCTTT. Its translation: CASSQYNRGTEAFF.

Here the CDR3 DNA reads TGCGCCAGCAGCTTTGGGGGTCCGGGCAATCAGCCCCAGCATTTT. The encoded protein is CASSFGGPGNQPQHF. This chain uses TRBV5-1 with TRBJ1-5; possible D gene TRBD1, 5 bases. The V gene's germline CDR1 is SGHRS and CDR2 YFSETQ. Trimming stripped 2 bases from V and 2 bases from J, with 11 bases between. The CDR3 runs to 15 residues.

This rearrangement joins TRBV7-3 to TRBJ1-2; D gene uncertain. This CDR3 is built from 17 residues. Trimming took off 0 bases at V and 2 bases at J, with 16 bases between the two ends. CDR1 is SGHTA, CDR2 FQGTGA, per germline. The CDR3 protein is CASSLTPPRLSNYGYTF. CDR3 bases: TGTGCCAGCAGCTTAACACCCCCTAGACTATCCAACTATGGCTACACCTTC.

The chain employs TRBV28 and TRBJ1-1, with a possible D match to TRBD1 (6 bases). There are 14 residues in the CDR3. Germline CDR1 and CDR2: MDHEN and SYDVKM. The V end was cut by 6 bases, the J end by 5 bases, with 16 bases between. Here the CDR3 reads CASSPTKTGTEAFF. CDR3 bases: TGTGCCAGCAGCCCGACGAAGACAGGAACTGAAGCTTTCTTT.

This chain links TRBV6-2 or TRBV6-3 with TRBJ1-1; D call uncertain. The CDR3 spans 14 residues. V lost 6 bases and J lost 5, with 16 bases in between. Germline CDR1 reads MNHEY; CDR2 reads SVGEGT. The CDR3 region is CASSRRALGTEAFF. In nucleotides, the CDR3 is TGTGCCAGCAGCCGCCGGGCCCTGGGGACTGAAGCTTTCTTT.

The chain combines TRBV27 with TRBJ2-5; tentative D call: TRBD2 (5 bases). The CDR3 length is 13 residues. Germline V lookup: CDR1 MNHEY, CDR2 SMNVEV (reference sequence). Deletions cut 3 bases from V and 5 bases from J, with 10 bases between. The CDR3 region has the DNA TGTGCCAGCAGTTTCGGGCCGGGGGAGACCCAGTACTTC. Its translation: CASSFGPGETQYF.

The V and J genes are TRBV6-4 and TRBJ2-1; the D is unclear. This CDR3 is built from 13 residues. V lost 2 bases to trimming and J lost 0 bases, with 2 bases between them. Germline V gives CDR1 MRHNA, CDR2 SNTAGT. In nucleotides, the CDR3 is TGTGCCAGCAGTGACCGCTCCTACAATGAGCAGTTCTTC. It codes for CASSDRSYNEQFF.

J is TRBJ2-2 and V is TRBV28; D possibly corresponds to TRBD2 (6 bases). The CDR3 consists of 15 residues. CDR1 is MDHEN and CDR2 is SYDVKM in the germline V gene. V dropped 5 bases and J dropped 2 bases, with 12 bases sitting between them. CDR3 DNA sequence: TGTGCCAGCAGTCACACCGGGGGAAACACCGGGGAGCTGTTTTTT. It encodes CASSHTGGNTGELFF.

V and J are TRBV7-9 and TRBJ2-2; 7 positions agree with TRBD2. Per the germline V gene, CDR1 is SEHNR and CDR2 is FQNEAQ (reference sequence). J lost 3 bases, V lost 6 bases, and 19 bases had no gene match. The CDR3 runs to 19 residues. CDR3 sequence: CASRPPPGTTLGDTGELFF. The CDR3 bases are TGTGCCAGCAGACCCCCCCCAGGGACTACCCTTGGTGACACCGGGGAGCTGTTTTTT.

This chain connects TRBV23-1 to TRBJ1-2; D remains ambiguous. TRBV23-1 belongs to the ORF category, with a function that is uncertain. This CDR3 is built from 12 residues. V dropped 6 bases and J dropped 8 bases, with 13 bases sitting between them. CDR3 sequence (DNA): TGCGCCAGCAGGAGTGGAAACTGCGGCTACACCTTC. It translates to CASRSGNCGYTF.

This clone was counted a single time. The CDR3 sequence is CATSRDSRAYNSPLHF. DNA of the CDR3: TGTGCCACCAGCAGAGATTCAAGGGCCTATAATTCACCCCTCCACTTT. V and J are TRBV15 and TRBJ1-6; D uncertain. This CDR3 contains 16 residues. Trimming stripped 0 bases from V and 2 bases from J, with 8 bases between. Germline V gene data show CDR1 as LNHNV and CDR2 as YYDKDF (reference sequence).

The chain carries TRBV4-2 and TRBJ2-7, with a possible D match to TRBD2 (6 bases). The V and J ends lost 0 bases and 7 bases respectively, with 13 bases between them. This CDR3 spans 14 amino acids. Germline V CDR1 and CDR2: LGHNA, YNFKEQ. The CDR3 loop reads CASSQDGRIGEQYF. The CDR3 coding sequence is TGTGCCAGCAGCCAAGATGGGAGGATCGGGGAGCAGTACTTC.

The gene calls are TRBV19 and TRBJ1-3; tentative D call: TRBD1 (6 bases). Trimming took off 5 bases at V and 0 bases at J, with 14 bases between the two ends. CDR3 length: 16 residues. The germline V gene has CDR1 LNHDA and CDR2 SQIVND (reference sequence). For the CDR3, the DNA is TGTGCCAGTAGTGAGGACAGACTATTCTCTGGAAACACCATATATTTT. It translates to CASSEDRLFSGNTIYF.

The genes are TRBV27 and TRBJ2-7; a weak D match, TRBD1 (6 bases). The ends were cut back, 5 bases at V and 0 bases at J, with 11 bases in the middle. CDR1 and CDR2 (germline): MNHEY, SMNVEV (reference sequence). The CDR3 covers 14 residues. The CDR3 loop is CASSAGAGSYEQYF. Written as DNA, the CDR3 is TGTGCCAGCAGTGCAGGGGCTGGCTCCTACGAGCAGTACTTC.

This chain joins TRBV3-1 (or the pseudogene TRBV3-2) and TRBJ2-5; D ambiguous. There are 18 residues in the CDR3. Germline-derived CDR1 and CDR2 are LGHDT and YNNKEL (reference sequence). Trimming shortened V by 1 base and J by 6 bases, and 24 bases separated the two germline ends. The CDR3 protein is CASSQGILGTVVEQTQYF. CDR3 nucleotide sequence: TGTGCCAGCAGCCAAGGTATCCTGGGCACCGTAGTTGAGCAGACCCAGTACTTC.

This chain joins TRBV29-1 and TRBJ1-2; D may be TRBD1 (5 bases). The CDR3 runs to 17 residues. CDR1 SQVTM and CDR2 ANQGSEA come from the germline V gene. Trimming removed 5 bases at V and 4 bases at J, with 26 bases between. The CDR3 DNA sequence: TGCAGCGTTTTGGTATCATCGGTGACAGAGAAATCCTATGGCTACACCTTC. Translated: CSVLVSSVTEKSYGYTF.

The chain is built from TRBV4-3 and TRBJ1-6; no clear D gene. CDR3 size: 13 residues. The V gene lost 6 bases and the J gene lost 3 bases, with 6 bases spanning the gap. Germline values: CDR1 LGHNA, CDR2 YSLEER. CDR3 sequence: CASRGNYNSPLHF. CDR3 in DNA: TGCGCCAGCAGGGGTAACTATAATTCACCCCTCCACTTT.

The chain links TRBV20-1 to TRBJ1-1; D is unresolved. The CDR3 extends over 15 amino acids. V was clipped by 3 bases and J by 5 bases, with 19 bases between them. Germline V lookup: CDR1 DFQATT, CDR2 SNEGSKA (reference sequence). The CDR3: CSASDSRYSNTEAFF. CDR3 in DNA: TGCAGTGCTAGTGACTCTAGATACTCGAATACTGAAGCTTTCTTT.

The V and J genes are TRBV3-1 (or the pseudogene TRBV3-2) and TRBJ1-6, with a weak D call TRBD1 (6 bases). This CDR3 contains 16 residues. Germline V lookup: CDR1 LGHDT, CDR2 YNNKEL (reference sequence). V lost 2 bases, J lost 6 bases, and 14 bases lay in between. In nucleotides, the CDR3 is TGTGCCAGCAGCCAACCAGGGGCGGAGGGTAATTCACCCCTCCACTTT. Translated: CASSQPGAEGNSPLHF.

This clone was detected only a few times. The DNA is omitted, as the CDR3 cannot be located on it reliably, and the CDR3 follows TCRdb's listing. The chain links TRBV6-5 to TRBJ2-3. The CDR3 comprises 12 residues, both ends counted. The germline gives CDR1 MNHEY, CDR2 SVGAGI. The CDR3 is CASFARGASLYF.

V is TRBV9 and J is TRBJ2-7; D is perhaps TRBD1 or TRBD2 (6 bases each). V dropped 3 bases and J dropped 2 bases, with 12 bases sitting between them. Germline assignment: CDR1 SGDLS and CDR2 YYNGEE. The CDR3 totals 14 residues. DNA for the CDR3: TGTGCCAGCAGCGGTGGCGGGGACACCTACGAGCAGTACTTC. Protein sequence: CASSGGGDTYEQYF.

The rearrangement links TRBV30 to TRBJ1-6; no definite D call. Trimming pared 7 bases from V and 10 bases from J, leaving 14 bases between. CDR1 is GTSNPN, CDR2 SVGIG, per germline (reference sequence). The length of the CDR3 is 12 residues. The CDR3 DNA reads as TGTGCCTTCCACTCCACCGGGTCACCCCTCCACTTT. Encoded protein: CAFHSTGSPLHF.